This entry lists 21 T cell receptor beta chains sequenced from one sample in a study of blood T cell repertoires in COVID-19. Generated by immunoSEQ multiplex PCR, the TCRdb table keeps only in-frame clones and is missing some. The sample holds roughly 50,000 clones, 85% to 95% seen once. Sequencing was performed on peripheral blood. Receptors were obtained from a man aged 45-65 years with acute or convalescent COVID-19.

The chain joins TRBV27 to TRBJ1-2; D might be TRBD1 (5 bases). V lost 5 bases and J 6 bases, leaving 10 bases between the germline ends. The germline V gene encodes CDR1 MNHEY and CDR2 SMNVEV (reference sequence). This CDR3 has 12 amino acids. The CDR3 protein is CASSPDRNGYTF. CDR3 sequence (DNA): TGTGCCAGCAGTCCAGACAGAAATGGCTACACCTTC.

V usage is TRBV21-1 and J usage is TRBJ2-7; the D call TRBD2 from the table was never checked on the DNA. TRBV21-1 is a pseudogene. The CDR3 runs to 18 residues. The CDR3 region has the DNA TGTGCCAGCAGCAAAGGTTGGGGGGGACTAAAAACGGCCTACGAGCAGTACTTC. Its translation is CASSKGWGGLKTAYEQYF.

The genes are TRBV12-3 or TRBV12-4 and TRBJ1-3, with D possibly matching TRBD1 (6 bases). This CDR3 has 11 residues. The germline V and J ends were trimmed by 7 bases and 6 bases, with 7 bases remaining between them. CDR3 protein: CASMGANTIYF. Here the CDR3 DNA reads TGTGCCAGCATGGGGGCAAACACCATATATTTT.

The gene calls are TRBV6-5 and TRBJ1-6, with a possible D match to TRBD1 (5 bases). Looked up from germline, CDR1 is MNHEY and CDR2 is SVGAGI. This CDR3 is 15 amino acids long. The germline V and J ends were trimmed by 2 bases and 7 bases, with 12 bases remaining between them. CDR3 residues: CASSYRRGENSPLHF. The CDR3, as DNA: TGTGCCAGCAGTTACAGAAGGGGTGAGAATTCACCCCTCCACTTT.

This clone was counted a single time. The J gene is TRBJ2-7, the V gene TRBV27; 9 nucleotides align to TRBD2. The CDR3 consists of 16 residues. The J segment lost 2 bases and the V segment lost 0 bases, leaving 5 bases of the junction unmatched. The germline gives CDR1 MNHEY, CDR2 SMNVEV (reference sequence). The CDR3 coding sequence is TGTGCCAGCAGTTTATCGGCGTTAGCGGGAGCCTACGAGCAGTACTTC. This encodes CASSLSALAGAYEQYF.

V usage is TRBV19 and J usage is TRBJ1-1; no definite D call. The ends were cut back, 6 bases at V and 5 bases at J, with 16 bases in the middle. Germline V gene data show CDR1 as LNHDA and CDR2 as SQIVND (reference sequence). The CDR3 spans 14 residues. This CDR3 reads CASRKQGGLTEAFF. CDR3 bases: TGTGCCAGTAGGAAACAAGGAGGGTTGACTGAAGCTTTCTTT. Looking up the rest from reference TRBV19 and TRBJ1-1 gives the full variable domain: DGGITQSPKYLFRKEGQNVTLSCEQNLNHDAMYWYRQDPGQGLRLIYYSQIVNDFQKGDIAEGYSVSREKKESFPLTVTSAQKNPTAFYLCASRKQGGLTEAFFGQGTRLTVV.

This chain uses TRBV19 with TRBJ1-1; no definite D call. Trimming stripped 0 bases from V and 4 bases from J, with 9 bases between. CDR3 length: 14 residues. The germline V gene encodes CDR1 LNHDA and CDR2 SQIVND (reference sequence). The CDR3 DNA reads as TGTGCCAGTAGTATAGATCACGGGAGCACTGAAGCTTTCTTT. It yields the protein CASSIDHGSTEAFF.

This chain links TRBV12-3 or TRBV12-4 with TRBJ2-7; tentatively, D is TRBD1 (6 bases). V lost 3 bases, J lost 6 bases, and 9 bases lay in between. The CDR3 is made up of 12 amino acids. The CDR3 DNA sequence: TGTGCCAGCAGTTTTACAGGGCGCGAGCAGTACTTC. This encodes CASSFTGREQYF.

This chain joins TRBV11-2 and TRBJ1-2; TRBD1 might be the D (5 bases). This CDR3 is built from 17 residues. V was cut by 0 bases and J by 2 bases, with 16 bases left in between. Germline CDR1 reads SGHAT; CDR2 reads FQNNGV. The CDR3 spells CASSLDPRGRLNYGYTF. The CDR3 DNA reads TGTGCCAGCAGCTTAGATCCCCGGGGGAGACTCAACTATGGCTACACCTTC.

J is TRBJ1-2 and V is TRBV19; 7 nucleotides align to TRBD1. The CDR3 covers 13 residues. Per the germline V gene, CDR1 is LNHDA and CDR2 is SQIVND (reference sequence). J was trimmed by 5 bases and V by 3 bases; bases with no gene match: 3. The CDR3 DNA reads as TGTGCCAGTAGTATGGACAGGAGTTATGGCTACACCTTC. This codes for CASSMDRSYGYTF. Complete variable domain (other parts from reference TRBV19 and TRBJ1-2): DGGITQSPKYLFRKEGQNVTLSCEQNLNHDAMYWYRQDPGQGLRLIYYSQIVNDFQKGDIAEGYSVSREKKESFPLTVTSAQKNPTAFYLCASSMDRSYGYTFGSGTRLTVV.

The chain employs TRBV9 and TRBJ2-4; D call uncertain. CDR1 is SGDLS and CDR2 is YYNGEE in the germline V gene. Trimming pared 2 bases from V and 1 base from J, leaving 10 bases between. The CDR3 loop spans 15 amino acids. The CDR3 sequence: CASSVGLQAKNIQYF. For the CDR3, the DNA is TGTGCCAGCAGCGTCGGCCTACAGGCCAAAAACATTCAGTACTTC.

The CDR3 sequence is CASRVGPRETQYF. CDR3 in DNA: TGCGCCAGCCGGGTTGGCCCTCGAGAGACCCAGTACTTC. This chain joins TRBV10-2 and TRBJ2-5; D unclear. Trimming removed 8 bases at V and 4 bases at J, with 14 bases between. CDR1 and CDR2 (germline): WSHSY, SAAADI. This CDR3 contains 13 residues.

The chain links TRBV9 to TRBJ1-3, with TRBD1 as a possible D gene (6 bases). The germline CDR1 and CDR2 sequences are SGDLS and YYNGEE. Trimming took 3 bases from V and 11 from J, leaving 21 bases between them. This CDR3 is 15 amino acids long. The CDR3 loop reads CASSGLMGGQRPIYF. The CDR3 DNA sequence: TGTGCCAGCAGCGGCCTTATGGGGGGGCAACGCCCCATATATTTT. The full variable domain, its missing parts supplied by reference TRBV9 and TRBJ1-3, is DSGVTQTPKHLITATGQRVTLRCSPRSGDLSVYWYQQSLDQGLQFLIQYYNGEERAKGNILERFSAQQFPDLHSELNLSSLELGDSALYFCASSGLMGGQRPIYFGEGSWLTVV.

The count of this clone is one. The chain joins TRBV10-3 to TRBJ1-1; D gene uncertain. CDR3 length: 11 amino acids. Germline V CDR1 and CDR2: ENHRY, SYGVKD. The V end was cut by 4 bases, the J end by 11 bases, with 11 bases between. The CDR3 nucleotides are TGTGCCATCAGTGCGGCGGGCGAGGCTTTCTTT. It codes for CAISAAGEAFF.

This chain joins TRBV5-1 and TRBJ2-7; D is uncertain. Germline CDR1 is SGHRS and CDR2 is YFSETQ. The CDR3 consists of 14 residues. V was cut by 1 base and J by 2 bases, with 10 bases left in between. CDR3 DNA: TGCGCCAGCAGCTTGTCCGGTTTAGCCTACGAGCAGTACTTC. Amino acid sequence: CASSLSGLAYEQYF.

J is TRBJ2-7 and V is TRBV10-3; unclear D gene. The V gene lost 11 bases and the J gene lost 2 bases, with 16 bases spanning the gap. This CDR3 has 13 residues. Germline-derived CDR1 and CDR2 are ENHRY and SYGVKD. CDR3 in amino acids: CAVENPNTYEQYF. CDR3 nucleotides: TGTGCCGTCGAAAACCCAAACACCTACGAGCAGTACTTC.

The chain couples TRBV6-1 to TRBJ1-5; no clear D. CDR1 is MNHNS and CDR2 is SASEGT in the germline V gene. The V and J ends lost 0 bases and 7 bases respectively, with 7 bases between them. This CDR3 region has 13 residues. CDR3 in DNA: TGTGCCAGCAGTGAAGCGCTAAGACAGCCCCAGCATTTT. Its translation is CASSEALRQPQHF.

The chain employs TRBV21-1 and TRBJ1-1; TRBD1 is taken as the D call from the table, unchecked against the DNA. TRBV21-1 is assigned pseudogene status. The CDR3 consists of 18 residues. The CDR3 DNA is TGTGCCAGCAGCAAAGGAGTACAACAGAGAGAGCCCAACACTGAAGCTTTCTTT. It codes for CASSKGVQQREPNTEAFF.

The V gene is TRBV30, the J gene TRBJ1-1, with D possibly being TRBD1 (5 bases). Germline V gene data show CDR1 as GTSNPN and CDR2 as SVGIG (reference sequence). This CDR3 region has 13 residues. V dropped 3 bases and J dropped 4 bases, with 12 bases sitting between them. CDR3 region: CAWRRQLGTEAFF. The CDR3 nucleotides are TGTGCCTGGAGGAGACAGCTTGGCACTGAAGCTTTCTTT.

The CDR3 nucleotides are TGTGCCAGCAGGTACGGACAGGCAACCGGCACCGGGGAGCTGTTTTTT. Translating it yields CASRYGQATGTGELFF. This sequence joins TRBV6-5 and TRBJ2-2; 7 nucleotides agree with TRBD1. CDR1 and CDR2 from the germline V gene are MNHEY and SVGAGI. The junction had 11 bases not matched to a gene; V was cut back by 6 bases and J by 4 bases. The CDR3 has 16 residues.

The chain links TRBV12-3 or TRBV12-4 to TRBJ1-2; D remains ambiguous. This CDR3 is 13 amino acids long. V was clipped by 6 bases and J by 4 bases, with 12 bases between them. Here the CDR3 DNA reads TGTGCCAGCAGAGAAACGGGGATCTATGGCTACACCTTC. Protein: CASRETGIYGYTF.